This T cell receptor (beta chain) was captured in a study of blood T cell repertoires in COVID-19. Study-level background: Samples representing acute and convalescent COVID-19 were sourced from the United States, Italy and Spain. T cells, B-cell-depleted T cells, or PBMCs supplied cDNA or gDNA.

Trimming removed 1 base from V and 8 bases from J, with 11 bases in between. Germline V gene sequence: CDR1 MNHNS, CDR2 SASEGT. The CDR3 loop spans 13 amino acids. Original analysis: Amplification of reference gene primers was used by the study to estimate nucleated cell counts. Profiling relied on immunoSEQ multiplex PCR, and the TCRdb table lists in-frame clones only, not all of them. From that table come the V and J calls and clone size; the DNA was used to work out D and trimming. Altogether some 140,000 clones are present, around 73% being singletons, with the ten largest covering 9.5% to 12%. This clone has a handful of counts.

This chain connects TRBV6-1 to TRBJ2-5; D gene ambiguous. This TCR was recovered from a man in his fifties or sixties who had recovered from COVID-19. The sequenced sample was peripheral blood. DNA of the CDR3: TGTGCCAGCAGTGAAGTGGCCGAAAAAACCCAGTACTTC. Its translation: CASSEVAEKTQYF.